This TCR beta chain was found in a study of T cell repertoires in cytomegalovirus infection. MiXCR was run by TCRdb on the reads, yielding one entry per CDR3 protein. The table has approximately 500,000 distinct CDR3 sequences, 16% seen once. Notes on the study in general: The ex vivo response showed dominance by HLA-C-restricted CMV-specific TCR beta clonotypes.

In this sample, this clonotype turned up a few times. No antigen is known for it. The TCR sequence derives from a human donor in good health (CMV status not recorded). Some clones in this sample may be carry-over from other donors' samples. Sequences were obtained from CD8+ T cells from PBMCs.

The chain's CDR3 is CSASGTGFYEQYF. The CDR3, as DNA: TGCAGTGCTAGTGGGACAGGGTTCTACGAGCAGTACTTC. This chain links TRBV20-1 with TRBJ2-7; 9 nucleotides align to TRBD1. The CDR3 sequence is 13 residues long. Germline lookup yields CDR1 DFQATT and CDR2 SNEGSKA (reference sequence). V lost 3 bases to trimming and J lost 3 bases; unmatched junction nucleotides: 3.